The 20 T cell receptor beta chains in this list originate from one sample, sequenced in a study of breast tumors, draining lymph nodes, adjacent tissues. A single record per CDR3 protein comes from TCRdb applying MiXCR to the multiplex PCR reads. The profile shows about 130,000 distinct CDR3 sequences, around 20% of them singletons. Axillary draining lymph nodes of breast cancer patients supplied the node samples. The specimen was axillary lymph node tissue. The source is a female donor with breast cancer. Some clones in this sample may be carry-over from other donors' samples.

This clonotype was detected many times. In DNA form, the CDR3 reads TGCGCCAGCAGTGAGTCGGTCAACTATGGCTACACCTTC. Encoded protein: CASSESVNYGYTF. This chain joins TRBV10-1 and TRBJ1-2; no reliable D call. Trimming removed 0 bases from V and 2 bases from J, with 4 bases in between. The CDR3 consists of 13 residues. Germline V gene lookup returns CDR1 WNHNN and CDR2 SYGVQD (reference sequence).

This clonotype came up once. The V and J genes are TRBV20-1 and TRBJ1-1; 8 bases match TRBD1. In germline, CDR1 is DFQATT, CDR2 SNEGSKA (reference sequence). J gave up 4 bases and V 6 bases, and 7 bases lay outside the gene matches. The CDR3 length is 13 residues. CDR3 coding DNA: TGCAGTGCCAATGGACAGGGAGGCACTGAAGCTTTCTTT. This codes for CSANGQGGTEAFF.

The sample holds a few counts of this clonotype. The V call is TRBV12-3 or TRBV12-4, the J call TRBJ2-1; 8 bases match TRBD2. V was pared by 1 base and J by 7 bases, with 6 bases of the junction left unmatched. This CDR3 spans 15 amino acids. CDR3 sequence reads: CASSLGPAGVNEQFF. CDR3 bases: TGTGCCAGCAGTTTAGGTCCAGCGGGAGTGAATGAGCAGTTCTTC.

This clonotype was seen repeatedly, ten times or more. The chain recombines TRBV29-1 with TRBJ2-5, with D maybe TRBD2 (5 bases). Germline V lookup: CDR1 SQVTM, CDR2 ANQGSEA. V shed 4 bases and J shed 5 bases, with 11 bases lying between them. CDR3 length equals 12 residues. As DNA, the CDR3 is TGCAGCGTTGGGGAGACGGTCGAGACCCAGTACTTC. This sequence encodes CSVGETVETQYF. Complete variable domain (other parts from reference TRBV29-1 and TRBJ2-5): SAVISQKPSRDICQRGTSLTIQCQVDSQVTMMFWYRQQPGQSLTLIATANQGSEATYESGFVIDKFPISRPNLTFSTLTVSNMSPEDSSIYLCSVGETVETQYFGPGTRLLVL.

This clonotype was picked up many times. As DNA, the CDR3 is TGTGCCAGCAGCTTAAATGGGGCGCGCTTGGGGGTAAGCCACGAGCAGTACTTC. Its translation is CASSLNGARLGVSHEQYF. The rearrangement links TRBV11-2 to TRBJ2-7, with D perhaps TRBD1 or TRBD2 (5 bases each). The germline V gene has CDR1 SGHAT and CDR2 FQNNGV. The CDR3 loop spans 18 amino acids. V shed 2 bases and J shed 5 bases, with 25 bases lying between them. The full variable domain, rest sourced from reference TRBV11-2 and TRBJ2-7, is EAGVAQSPRYKIIEKRQSVAFWCNPISGHATLYWYQQILGQGPKLLIQFQNNGVVDDSQLPKDRFSAERLKGVDSTLKIQPAKLEDSAVYLCASSLNGARLGVSHEQYFGPGTRLTVT.

This clonotype was seen many times. V and J are TRBV6-5 and TRBJ1-2; TRBD1 matches 10 bases. V was pared by 5 bases and J by 8 bases, with 11 bases of the junction left unmatched. Germline CDR1 reads MNHEY; CDR2 reads SVGAGI. The CDR3 spans 15 residues. CDR3 sequence: CASSTGGTGADGYTF. The CDR3 nucleotides read TGTGCCAGCAGTACCGGAGGGACAGGGGCGGACGGCTACACCTTC.

This clonotype appeared many times. This sequence joins TRBV24-1 and TRBJ2-7; D unresolved. The V gene lost 4 bases and the J gene lost 4 bases, with 13 bases spanning the gap. Germline CDR1 reads KGHDR; CDR2 reads SFDVKD. CDR3 length: 14 residues. The CDR3 reads CATSDSLRCYEQYF. DNA for the CDR3: TGTGCCACCAGTGACTCCCTACGATGTTACGAGCAGTACTTC.

This clonotype was recorded many times. The chain uses TRBV20-1 and TRBJ2-1; the match to TRBD2 covers 11 bases. CDR1 DFQATT and CDR2 SNEGSKA come from the germline V gene (reference sequence). The ends lost 0 bases at V and 3 bases at J; junction bases unmatched: 4. This CDR3 comprises 16 residues. As DNA, the CDR3 is TGCAGTGCTAGAGAGGGACTAGCGGCCAACTACAATGAGCAGTTCTTC. Amino acid sequence: CSAREGLAANYNEQFF.

With regard to this clonotype: A much larger clone lies one base from this, so it may be a read error. The J gene is TRBJ1-5, the V gene TRBV7-2; no reliable D call. The CDR3 length is 16 residues. Germline CDR1 reads SGHTA; CDR2 reads FQGNSA. CDR3 bases: TGTGCCAGCAGCTTAGCGAGAAGGCGGATCAATCAGCTCCAGCATTTT. Amino acids: CASSLARRRINQLQHF.

This clonotype was observed at least ten times. The rearrangement links TRBV4-1 to TRBJ1-2; no definite D call. With 0 bases removed from V and 3 bases from J, the gap between germline ends came to 11 bases. This CDR3 has 15 residues. CDR1 and CDR2 from the germline V gene are MGHRA and YSYEKL. The CDR3, as DNA: TGCGCCAGCAGCCAAGATTCGGGCTGGGACTATGGCTACACCTTC. Amino acids: CASSQDSGWDYGYTF.

This clonotype was picked up many times. V and J are TRBV2 and TRBJ1-3; no reliable D call. The germline V and J ends were trimmed by 11 bases and 8 bases, with 10 bases remaining between them. The germline V gene encodes CDR1 SNHLY and CDR2 FYNNEI. This CDR3 has 10 amino acids. CDR3 protein: CAGRMHTIYF. CDR3 nucleotide sequence: TGTGCCGGACGGATGCACACCATATATTTT.

Of note for this clonotype: This CDR3 fails to terminate in the conserved phenylalanine or tryptophan, so it likely reflects a read error. The V gene is TRBV19, the J gene TRBJ2-2; D unclear. Trimming stripped 1 base from V and 1 base from J, with 4 bases between. CDR3 size: 14 residues. Germline CDR1 reads LNHDA; CDR2 reads SQIVND (reference sequence). This CDR3 reads CASSIALNTGELFS. The CDR3 nucleotides read TGTGCCAGTAGTATAGCTTTGAACACCGGGGAGCTGTTTTCT.

Remarks on this clonotype: A much bigger clone sits one base away, suggesting this may be a read error. The J gene is TRBJ2-1, the V gene TRBV11-1, with D perhaps TRBD2 (5 bases). Germline CDR1 SGHAT, CDR2 FQDESV (reference sequence). The CDR3 length is 13 residues. The CDR3 reads CANSFSRGNEQFF. The CDR3 nucleotides are TGTGCCAACAGCTTTTCCCGGGGCAATGAGCAGTTCTTC.

Ten or more counts support this clonotype. The rearrangement joins TRBV27 to TRBJ1-2, with a weak D call TRBD1 (5 bases). The CDR3 sequence is 13 residues long. Germline CDR1 is MNHEY and CDR2 is SMNVEV (reference sequence). V gave up 3 bases and J gave up 8 bases, with 13 bases separating them. CDR3 nucleotide sequence: TGTGCCAGCAGTTTGGGACTCGGGGCGGGCTACACCTTC. Encoded protein: CASSLGLGAGYTF.

For this clonotype: A read error is possible here, since a much larger clone lies one base away. The CDR3 is CASMNRRGTANTGELFF. CDR3 nucleotide sequence: TGTGCCAGTATGAACCGACGGGGAACCGCGAACACCGGGGAGCTGTTTTTT. V usage is TRBV19 and J usage is TRBJ2-2, with D possibly TRBD2 on 5 matching bases. Trimming took 7 bases from V and 0 from J, leaving 18 bases between them. Looked up from germline, CDR1 is LNHDA and CDR2 is SQIVND (reference sequence). The CDR3 covers 17 residues.

V usage is TRBV19 and J usage is TRBJ1-5; a possible D gene is TRBD1 (5 bases). The germline V gene encodes CDR1 LNHDA and CDR2 SQIVND (reference sequence). V was pared by 3 bases and J by 6 bases, with 12 bases between. The CDR3 spans 14 residues. CDR3 sequence (DNA): TGTGCCAGTAGTATTGGGGGGGGAGGTCAGCCCCAGCATTTT. Its translation is CASSIGGGGQPQHF. Full variable domain (rest looked up from reference TRBV19 and TRBJ1-5): DGGITQSPKYLFRKEGQNVTLSCEQNLNHDAMYWYRQDPGQGLRLIYYSQIVNDFQKGDIAEGYSVSREKKESFPLTVTSAQKNPTAFYLCASSIGGGGQPQHFGDGTRLSIL.

This clonotype was found many times. The chain is built from TRBV29-1 and TRBJ2-7; D uncertain. The CDR3 sequence is 12 residues long. Per the germline V gene, CDR1 is SQVTM and CDR2 is ANQGSEA. Deletions cut 3 bases from V and 5 bases from J, with 11 bases between. The CDR3 loop is CSVDDAVDEQYF. In DNA, the CDR3 is TGCAGCGTTGATGACGCGGTGGACGAGCAGTACTTC.

This clonotype was recorded at least ten times. The CDR3 DNA follows: TGCAGTGCTAGATACCGGGACGGGGGTTACGAGCAGTACTTC. Its protein product is CSARYRDGGYEQYF. The genes are TRBV20-1 and TRBJ2-7; D possibly corresponds to TRBD2 (6 bases). Looked up from germline, CDR1 is DFQATT and CDR2 is SNEGSKA (reference sequence). V gave up 2 bases and J gave up 4 bases, with 15 bases separating them. The CDR3 spans 14 residues.

The chain employs TRBV5-1 and TRBJ1-1; D call uncertain. There are 13 residues in the CDR3. Trimming left V 0 bases short and J 6 bases short, with 9 bases between. Per germline, CDR1 SGHRS and CDR2 YFSETQ. The CDR3: CASSLAGWSEAFF. The CDR3 bases are TGCGCCAGCAGCTTGGCAGGTTGGTCTGAAGCTTTCTTT.

This clonotype was observed many times. V is TRBV10-3 and J is TRBJ2-1; no clear D. V was clipped by 8 bases and J by 13 bases, with 18 bases between them. The CDR3 runs to 12 residues. The V gene's germline CDR1 is ENHRY and CDR2 SYGVKD. In DNA, the CDR3 is TGTGCCATCGAATCGGCTGGGCAAACCCAGTTCTTC. It specifies CAIESAGQTQFF.